Each of the 22 T cell receptor beta chains below was sequenced from the same sample in a study of cytomegalovirus exposure and HLA in healthy donors. The PCR ran on 60 Vbeta and 13 Jbeta primers. Some clones are missing from TCRdb's copy, which holds only in-frame ones; the method was immunoSEQ multiplex PCR. The repertoire consists of approximately 170,000 clones, with 82% occurring once and the leading ten covering less than 2%. Sequences were obtained from PBMCs. The receptor set was obtained from a male donor in good health and CMV-seronegative.

The chain uses TRBV28 and TRBJ1-2, with 8 bases matching TRBD1. The CDR3 covers 14 residues. V lost 6 bases and J lost 8; bases outside the gene matches: 11. Per germline, CDR1 MDHEN and CDR2 SYDVKM. CDR3 protein: CASRYQDRVGGYTF. The CDR3 bases are TGTGCCAGCAGATATCAGGACAGGGTGGGAGGCTACACCTTC.

The chain links TRBV9 to TRBJ1-5; unclear D gene. Germline CDR1 is SGDLS and CDR2 is YYNGEE. The V end was cut by 4 bases, the J end by 6 bases, with 11 bases between. CDR3 length equals 13 residues. The CDR3 DNA reads as TGTGCCAGCAGCCCCGGAGGGAGTCAGCCCCAGCATTTT. This codes for CASSPGGSQPQHF. Using reference TRBV9 and TRBJ1-5 for the parts outside the CDR3, the full variable domain is DSGVTQTPKHLITATGQRVTLRCSPRSGDLSVYWYQQSLDQGLQFLIQYYNGEERAKGNILERFSAQQFPDLHSELNLSSLELGDSALYFCASSPGGSQPQHFGDGTRLSIL.

This clone was seen a few times. Other DNA sequences in the same sample also yield this CDR3. This chain joins TRBV30 and TRBJ2-1; D may be TRBD2 (7 bases). CDR1 is GTSNPN and CDR2 is SVGIG in the germline V gene (reference sequence). V was cut by 1 base and J by 9 bases, with 10 bases left in between. The CDR3 totals 12 residues. The CDR3 DNA reads as TGTGCCTGGAGTGGTAGGGGGGGTGAGCAGTTCTTC. This gives the protein CAWSGRGGEQFF. The whole variable domain, filled in from reference TRBV30 and TRBJ2-1, reads SQTIHQWPATLVQPVGSPLSLECTVEGTSNPNLYWYRQAAGRGLQLLFYSVGIGQISSEVPQNLSASRPQDRQFILSSKKLLLSDSGFYLCAWSGRGGEQFFGPGTRLTVL.

This chain joins TRBV15 and TRBJ2-1; weak D call: TRBD1 (6 bases). The length of the CDR3 is 17 residues. Germline CDR1 and CDR2: LNHNV and YYDKDF (reference sequence). The V gene lost 0 bases and the J gene lost 3 bases, with 15 bases spanning the gap. The CDR3 DNA sequence: TGTGCCACCAGCAGAGATACGTGGGACACCCACTACAATGAGCAGTTCTTC. It encodes CATSRDTWDTHYNEQFF.

The chain is built from TRBV7-7 and TRBJ2-2, with 7 bases identical to TRBD2. The CDR3 length is 17 residues. V was clipped by 0 bases and J by 7 bases; unmatched bases: 11. Germline V gene data show CDR1 as SSHAT and CDR2 as FNYEAQ (reference sequence). DNA for the CDR3: TGTGCCAGCAGCTTAGCGGGTAGGGAGGGGCGCGGCGGGGAGCTGTTTTTT. Translation gives CASSLAGREGRGGELFF. The entire variable domain, with the rest obtained from reference TRBV7-7 and TRBJ2-2, is as follows: GAGVSQSPRYKVTKRGQDVTLRCDPISSHATLYWYQQALGQGPEFLTYFNYEAQPDKSGLPSDRFSAERPEGSISTLTIQRTEQRDSAMYRCASSLAGREGRGGELFFGEGSRLTVL.

This clone showed up just once. J is TRBJ2-1 and V is TRBV5-8; 10 nucleotides match TRBD2. The length of the CDR3 is 16 residues. V was clipped by 3 bases and J by 7 bases; unmatched bases: 10. Germline CDR1 and CDR2: SGHTS and YDEGEE. The CDR3 DNA reads TGTGCCAGCAGCTCCTTAGCGGGAGGCCGAGGTAATGAGCAGTTCTTC. Translating it yields CASSSLAGGRGNEQFF.

This clone came up once. The chain is built from TRBV29-1 and TRBJ2-3; D is unresolved. The germline gives CDR1 SQVTM, CDR2 ANQGSEA. This CDR3 has 13 amino acids. Trimming took 4 bases from V and 2 from J, leaving 10 bases between them. The CDR3 nucleotides are TGCAGCGTTGGGCCCCGCCCCACAGATACGCAGTATTTT. It is translated as CSVGPRPTDTQYF.

The V and J genes are TRBV5-1 and TRBJ1-3; 7 nucleotides agree with TRBD1. In germline, CDR1 is SGHRS, CDR2 YFSETQ. Losses at the gene ends were 0 bases for V and 1 base for J; bases not matched to a gene: 10. The CDR3 is 18 residues long. CDR3 in DNA: TGCGCCAGCAGCTTGGGGACGGGACAGTCGATTTCTGGAAACACCATATATTTT. The encoded protein is CASSLGTGQSISGNTIYF.

J is TRBJ2-1 and V is TRBV6-5; 9 bases line up with TRBD1. V shed 6 bases and J 4 bases; nucleotides not matched to a gene: 7. This CDR3 has 15 amino acids. Germline V CDR1 and CDR2: MNHEY, SVGAGI. The CDR3 DNA sequence: TGTGCCAGCAGGCCGGGACAGGGACTTTACAATGAGCAGTTCTTC. Translation gives CASRPGQGLYNEQFF.

V gene TRBV5-1 combines with J gene TRBJ2-7, with 9 positions matching TRBD2. From germline, CDR1 is SGHRS and CDR2 YFSETQ. The CDR3 consists of 15 residues. V shed 5 bases, J shed 3 bases, and the junction held 9 bases outside the gene matches. This chain's CDR3 is CASSFSGGKSYEQYF. CDR3 sequence (DNA): TGCGCCAGCAGTTTTAGCGGGGGAAAAAGCTACGAGCAGTACTTC. The whole variable domain, filled in from reference TRBV5-1 and TRBJ2-7, reads KAGVTQTPRYLIKTRGQQVTLSCSPISGHRSVSWYQQTPGQGLQFLFEYFSETQRNKGNFPGRFSGRQFSNSRSEMNVSTLELGDSALYLCASSFSGGKSYEQYFGPGTRLTVT.

This chain uses TRBV6-5 with TRBJ2-7, with D possibly TRBD1 on 5 matching bases. Looked up from germline, CDR1 is MNHEY and CDR2 is SVGAGI. V lost 7 bases and J lost 3, with 16 bases in between. The CDR3 sequence is 14 residues long. The CDR3, as DNA: TGTGCCAGCATTCCGGACATGGCGCACTACGAGCAGTACTTC. Residues: CASIPDMAHYEQYF.

This rearrangement joins TRBV5-6 to TRBJ1-1; TRBD1 matches 7 bases. From germline, CDR1 is SGHDT and CDR2 YYEEEE. This CDR3 contains 13 residues. V trimming: 4 bases; J trimming: 10 bases; junction bases outside the gene matches: 10. CDR3 in DNA: TGTGCCAGCAGCCTATCGACAACAGGGGTAGCTTTCTTT. Translating gives CASSLSTTGVAFF. Looking up the rest from reference TRBV5-6 and TRBJ1-1 gives the full variable domain: DAGVTQSPTHLIKTRGQQVTLRCSPKSGHDTVSWYQQALGQGPQFIFQYYEEEERQRGNFPDRFSGHQFPNYSSELNVNALLLGDSALYLCASSLSTTGVAFFGQGTRLTVV.

The CDR3 protein is CASSFSGDTDTQYF. As DNA, the CDR3 is TGTGCCAGCAGCTTTTCGGGGGACACAGATACGCAGTATTTT. The chain joins TRBV7-8 to TRBJ2-3, with D maybe TRBD2 (6 bases). The CDR3 is 14 residues long. Germline V gene lookup returns CDR1 SGHVS and CDR2 FQNEAQ. V lost 3 bases to trimming and J lost 2 bases, with 9 bases between them.

The chain combines TRBV5-1 with TRBJ2-7, with TRBD1 matching 8 bases. This CDR3 contains 15 residues. Trimming removed 4 bases from V and 1 base from J; junction bases left unmatched: 7. The germline V gene encodes CDR1 SGHRS and CDR2 YFSETQ. The CDR3 spells CASSPRQGRSYEQYF. CDR3 sequence (DNA): TGCGCCAGCAGCCCTCGACAGGGGAGGTCCTACGAGCAGTACTTC.

The chain combines TRBV2 with TRBJ2-7; perhaps TRBD1 as D (8 bases). Germline assignment: CDR1 SNHLY and CDR2 FYNNEI. The length of the CDR3 is 17 residues. Trimming cost V 4 bases and J 7 bases, with 26 bases left between them. The CDR3 spells CASSVKFGQGPRGEQYF. The CDR3 nucleotides read TGTGCCAGCAGTGTTAAGTTCGGACAGGGCCCGCGGGGGGAGCAGTACTTC. The complete variable domain, with remaining parts taken from reference TRBV2 and TRBJ2-7, reads EPEVTQTPSHQVTQMGQEVILRCVPISNHLYFYWYRQILGQKVEFLVSFYNNEISEKSEIFDDQFSVERPDGSNFTLKIRSTKLEDSAMYFCASSVKFGQGPRGEQYFGPGTRLTVT.

This chain joins TRBV19 and TRBJ2-1, with D possibly TRBD1 on 6 matching bases. The CDR3 is 14 amino acids. Germline CDR1 and CDR2: LNHDA and SQIVND (reference sequence). The V and J ends lost 5 bases and 7 bases respectively, with 15 bases between them. Here the CDR3 reads CASSFTGSPNEQFF. The CDR3 DNA sequence: TGTGCCAGTAGTTTCACAGGGTCTCCGAATGAGCAGTTCTTC.

CDR3 nucleotide sequence: TGTGCCAGCAGCCCGCGACTAGCGGGGGGGGCCTACAATGAGCAGTTCTTC. Amino acids: CASSPRLAGGAYNEQFF. The gene calls are TRBV11-2 and TRBJ2-1; 14 bases agree with TRBD2. The CDR3 totals 17 residues. V gave up 5 bases and J gave up 2 bases; unmatched junction bases: 5. Germline CDR1 reads SGHAT; CDR2 reads FQNNGV.

The chain carries TRBV19 and TRBJ2-5; 10 bases are shared with TRBD2. Germline CDR1 LNHDA, CDR2 SQIVND (reference sequence). The length of the CDR3 is 16 residues. The J segment lost 1 base and the V segment lost 5 bases, leaving 7 bases of the junction unmatched. CDR3 region: CASSSQRGGFQETQYF. For the CDR3, the DNA is TGTGCCAGTAGTTCCCAGCGGGGGGGATTCCAAGAGACCCAGTACTTC.

This chain uses TRBV4-3 with TRBJ2-7; 8 nucleotides line up with TRBD2. The CDR3 has 14 amino acids. In germline, CDR1 is LGHNA, CDR2 YSLEER. V shed 4 bases, J shed 2 bases, and the junction held 4 bases outside the gene matches. CDR3 sequence reads: CASSPTGGPYEQYF. The CDR3, as DNA: TGCGCCAGCAGCCCGACGGGAGGGCCCTACGAGCAGTACTTC.

The gene calls are TRBV6-5 and TRBJ2-7; a weak D match, TRBD1 (6 bases). Germline lookup yields CDR1 MNHEY and CDR2 SVGAGI. V gave up 2 bases and J gave up 2 bases, with 13 bases separating them. The CDR3 has 15 amino acids. CDR3 amino acids: CASSYAFTGPYEQYF. The CDR3 coding sequence is TGTGCCAGCAGTTACGCCTTTACAGGGCCCTACGAGCAGTACTTC.

The chain is built from TRBV6-5 and TRBJ2-7; 8 bases align to TRBD1. Germline V CDR1 and CDR2: MNHEY, SVGAGI. This CDR3 contains 15 residues. V trimming: 6 bases; J trimming: 0 bases; junction bases outside the gene matches: 7. CDR3 DNA sequence: TGTGCCAGCAGCCTTGGGACAGGCGACTCCTACGAGCAGTACTTC. Translating it yields CASSLGTGDSYEQYF.

The CDR3 region has the DNA TGTGCCAGCAGCTTGGCCCGGAGAGAAGAGACCCAGTACTTC. Amino acids: CASSLARREETQYF. The chain joins TRBV5-4 to TRBJ2-5, with D uncertain. Trimming left V 0 bases short and J 3 bases short, with 9 bases between. Germline V gene data show CDR1 as SGHNT and CDR2 as YYREEE (reference sequence). This CDR3 is 14 amino acids long.